A selection of T cell receptor beta chains follows, all from one sample in a study of OX40 agonist ivuxolimab in advanced cancers. TCRdb keeps only in-frame clones here, not all; method: immunoSEQ multiplex PCR. The sample lists 50,000 to 75,000 clones; approximately 89% were seen once. This sample comprised CD4+ or CD8+ T cells sorted from blood, obtained in a trial of the OX40 agonist ivuxolimab. The receptors come from an adult with an advanced solid tumor such as melanoma, head and neck, liver or kidney cancer. Each CDR3 is given with its conserved first and last residue. The order of the fields is V gene, clone size, D gene, J gene, CDR3 DNA, CDR3 protein. The D gene is left open where the match is weak. Size values are once, few and many counts, or a class for expanded clones, and some rows have none.

V: TRBV2; size: NA; D: NA; J: TRBJ1-1; DNA: TGTGCCAGCAGTGAAGCGGTAGGGCTGATAGAAGCTTTCTTT; CDR3: CASSEAVGLIEAFF
V: TRBV11-3; size: NA; D: NA; J: TRBJ2-3; DNA: TGTGCCAGCAGCCGTCGAGGGGGTGAGGGTACAGATACGCAGTATTTT; CDR3: CASSRRGGEGTDTQYF
V: TRBV28; size: NA; D: TRBD1; J: TRBJ1-5; DNA: TGTGCCAGCACCCCGACAGGGTTCAGCAATCAGCCCCAGCATTTT; CDR3: CASTPTGFSNQPQHF
V: TRBV7-2; size: NA; D: NA; J: TRBJ2-2; DNA: TGTGCCAGCAGCTTCCACAGCGAAACCGGGGAGCTGTTTTTT; CDR3: CASSFHSETGELFF
V: TRBV28; size: NA; D: NA; J: TRBJ2-3; DNA: TGTGCCAGCAGTTTGACAGGAGGGGAGGACACGCAGTATTTT; CDR3: CASSLTGGEDTQYF
V: TRBV29-1; size: NA; D: NA; J: TRBJ1-3; DNA: TGCAGCGTTGAAGATCAAGATACCCCTGGAAACACCATATATTTT; CDR3: CSVEDQDTPGNTIYF
V: TRBV19; size: NA; D: TRBD2; J: TRBJ2-1; DNA: TGTGCCAGTACCGATACTAGCGGGGGGGCCGATGAGCAGTTCTTC; CDR3: CASTDTSGGADEQFF
V: TRBV13; size: NA; D: NA; J: TRBJ2-1; DNA: TGTGCCAGCAGCGTATCCCAGGGGAGGGATGAGCAGTTCTTC; CDR3: CASSVSQGRDEQFF
V: TRBV27; size: NA; D: TRBD1; J: TRBJ2-2; DNA: TGTGCCAGCAGTTTAACAGGGGGCGAGCCAAACGCCGGGGAGCTGTTTTTT; CDR3: CASSLTGGEPNAGELFF
V: TRBV6-5; size: once; D: NA; J: TRBJ1-4; DNA: TGTGCCACCATGTCCAGGGCAGGGAGTTCTGAAAAACTGTTTTTT; CDR3: CATMSRAGSSEKLFF
V: TRBV10-3; size: NA; D: TRBD1; J: TRBJ2-7; DNA: TGTGCCATCAGTGAGTCAGGGACAGGGGAAGCCTACGAGCAGTACTTC; CDR3: CAISESGTGEAYEQYF
V: TRBV9; size: NA; D: NA; J: TRBJ2-2; DNA: TGTGCCAGCAACGGGGAGGCCCCGAACACCGGGGAGCTGTTTTTT; CDR3: CASNGEAPNTGELFF
V: TRBV12-5; size: NA; D: NA; J: TRBJ2-1; DNA: TGTGCTAGTGGTTTCTCCCCTCTGGGGTCCTACAATGAGCAGTTCTTC; CDR3: CASGFSPLGSYNEQFF